The clone carrying this TCR beta chain was observed many times. Its specificity is unknown. This sample is part of a study of CD8 T cells in ankylosing spondylitis. Notes on the study in general: The study identified a TCR beta motif of several highly homologous variants that appeared characteristic of ankylosing spondylitis blood.

This CDR3 comprises 13 residues. V shed 2 bases and J shed 7 bases, with 13 bases lying between them. Germline V gene lookup returns CDR1 SGDLS and CDR2 YYNGEE. TCRdb re-called the 5' RACE reads through MiXCR, storing one row per CDR3 protein. The sample has more than 10,000 distinct CDR3 sequences, under 3.5% seen once. The J gene is TRBJ2-7, the V gene TRBV9; D possibly corresponds to TRBD2 (6 bases). Input material: blood, either unsorted or a sorted T cell fraction (not recorded which). This clonotype was sampled from a male donor with ankylosing spondylitis or in good health (not recorded which). Here the CDR3 DNA reads TGTGCCAGCAGCGTGGGGCACCGGGAGGAGCAGTACTTC. Its protein product is CASSVGHREEQYF.